A selection of T cell receptor beta chains follows, all from one sample in a study of CD8+ T cells in alopecia areata. TCRdb's copy holds only in-frame clones and misses some; the assay was immunoSEQ multiplex PCR. The data show about 200,000 clones, about two fifths seen once. This specimen was CD4+ T cells sorted from blood, taken at roughly week 30, from a patient treated with tofacitinib. All receptors derive from a human donor with alopecia areata. The CDR3 runs from the conserved cysteine through the conserved F or W. A D gene is named only where the DNA matches it firmly. A row's size may be missing; if present it is once, few, many or a size class.

D,size,J,length,V,DNA,CDR3
-,-,TRBJ1-5,14,TRBV28,TGTGCCAGCACGTACAGGACTCCAAATCAGCCCCAGCATTTT,CASTYRTPNQPQHF
-,-,TRBJ1-1,13,TRBV4-1,TGCGCCAGCAGCCAAGTCCTGCGAGTGGAAGCTTTCTTT,CASSQVLRVEAFF
-,-,TRBJ1-2,14,TRBV2,TGTGCCAGCAGGACAGAAGGTTCTAACTATGGCTACACCTTC,CASRTEGSNYGYTF
-,-,TRBJ2-2,12,TRBV6-6,TGTGCCAGCAGTTTAGCGTCAGGGTGGCTGTTTTTT,CASSLASGWLFF
-,few,TRBJ1-5,14,TRBV19,TGTGCCAGTAGTACAGGGCTTGCTAATCAGCCCCAGCATTTT,CASSTGLANQPQHF
-,-,TRBJ2-1,15,TRBV5-1,TGCGCCAGCACTCGTGTTTCTGGGGGTCCGGACGAAAAGTTCTTC,CASTRVSGGPDEKFF
-,-,TRBJ1-3,14,TRBV9,TGTGCCAGCAGCGAGCAACCCTCTGGAAACACCATATATTTT,CASSEQPSGNTIYF
TRBD1,few,TRBJ2-6,16,TRBV7-9,TGTGCCAGCAACGGACGACAGGGGGCTGGGGCCAACGTCCTGACTTTC,CASNGRQGAGANVLTF
-,once,TRBJ2-1,12,TRBV5-1,TGCGCCAGCAGCCTAACAAGCAATGAGCAGTTCTTC,CASSLTSNEQFF
-,-,TRBJ1-5,14,TRBV7-8,TGTGCCAGCAGCCAACGGGACAAGAATCAGCCCCAGCATTTT,CASSQRDKNQPQHF
TRBD2,few,TRBJ2-7,16,TRBV28,TGTGCCAGCAGTTTCACTCTAGCGGGCCTTAACTACGAGCAGTACTTC,CASSFTLAGLNYEQYF
-,-,TRBJ2-7,15,TRBV2,TGTGCCAGCAGCGTCCCGACGGGAAGCTCCTACGAGCAGTACTTC,CASSVPTGSSYEQYF
TRBD1,-,TRBJ1-1,15,TRBV29-1,TGCAGCGTTAGTTACAGGGGGAGGTTGGGCACTGAAGCTTTCTTT,CSVSYRGRLGTEAFF
-,-,TRBJ1-4,16,TRBV4-1,TGCGCCAGCAGCCAAGAACCCCGGCAGCCTAATGAAAAACTGTTTTTT,CASSQEPRQPNEKLFF
-,-,TRBJ1-1,13,TRBV30,TGTGCCTGGAACCGGGAGCTAAACACTGAAGCTTTCTTT,CAWNRELNTEAFF
-,-,TRBJ2-7,17,TRBV7-3,TGTGCCAGCAGCTTAAGGGGGGTGAGGCAGGGCTCCTACGAGCAGTACTTC,CASSLRGVRQGSYEQYF
-,-,TRBJ1-1,12,TRBV29-1,TGCAGCGTTGAAGGGGTGAACACTGAAGCTTTCTTT,CSVEGVNTEAFF
-,once,TRBJ2-1,15,TRBV5-6,TGTGCCAGCAGCTCGGACAGCGTTTCCTACAATGAGCAGTTCTTC,CASSSDSVSYNEQFF
-,few,TRBJ1-1,13,TRBV7-3,TGTGCCAGCAGCCGTGGGACGAACACTGAAGCTTTCTTT,CASSRGTNTEAFF
TRBD1,-,TRBJ2-7,12,TRBV11-1,TGTGCCAGCAGCAAACAGGGGAACGAGCAGTACTTC,CASSKQGNEQYF
-,few,TRBJ1-1,15,TRBV23-1,TGCGCCAGCAGTCAATCCGGACCGACGAACACTGAAGCTTTCTTT,CASSQSGPTNTEAFF
-,-,TRBJ2-7,13,TRBV29-1,TGCAGCGTGACTCTACAGGCTCCCTACGAGCAGTACTTC,CSVTLQAPYEQYF
-,few,TRBJ2-7,12,TRBV11-2,TGTGCCAGCAGCTCTCAGGGTTACGAGCAGTACTTC,CASSSQGYEQYF
-,-,TRBJ2-1,11,TRBV20-1,TGCAGTGCTGATCGGTACAATGAGCAGTTCTTC,CSADRYNEQFF
-,few,TRBJ2-6,15,TRBV19,TGTGCCAGTAGTATAGACGGGGCTGGGGCCAACGTCCTGACTTTC,CASSIDGAGANVLTF
-,-,TRBJ1-2,12,TRBV30,TGTGCCTGGGTAAGGGGGGTCCATGGCTACACCTTC,CAWVRGVHGYTF
-,-,TRBJ2-6,15,TRBV5-6,TGTGCCAGCAGTTTTGGTGGGACTGGGGCCAACGTCCTGACTTTC,CASSFGGTGANVLTF
-,-,TRBJ2-1,18,TRBV19,TGTGCCAGTAGTTCCCCACAGGGCGCCGACCGAATCTACAATGAGCAGTTCTTC,CASSSPQGADRIYNEQFF
-,-,TRBJ1-3,12,TRBV29-1,TGCAGCGTTGTTGGGACTGGAAACACCATATATTTT,CSVVGTGNTIYF
-,-,TRBJ2-7,13,TRBV5-4,TGTGCCAGCAGCTCCCCAGAATCCTACGAGCAGTACTTC,CASSSPESYEQYF
-,few,TRBJ2-6,16,TRBV5-4,TGTGCCAGCAGCTTAGGCGGTAATCCCGGGGCCAACGTCCTGACTTTC,CASSLGGNPGANVLTF
-,once,TRBJ2-5,11,TRBV20-1,TGCAGTGCCTTCAAACGAGGGACCCAGTACTTC,CSAFKRGTQYF
-,-,TRBJ2-2,16,TRBV11-2,TGTGCCACTAGGTCCCCCGCCGGGGCGAACACCGGGGAGCTGTTTTTT,CATRSPAGANTGELFF
-,-,TRBJ2-1,14,TRBV7-6,TGTGCCAGCAGCTTAGCGGGGCCGAACAATGAGCAGTTCTTC,CASSLAGPNNEQFF
TRBD1,-,TRBJ1-2,13,TRBV10-3,TGTGCCATCAGTGGAGGGACAGACTATGGCTACACCTTC,CAISGGTDYGYTF
-,few,TRBJ1-4,15,TRBV4-2,TGTGCCAGCAGCCAAGACCTACAGGGAAATGAAAAACTGTTTTTT,CASSQDLQGNEKLFF
-,-,TRBJ1-1,13,TRBV7-2,TGTGCCAGCAGCACACGGTCCAGCGCTGAAGCTTTCTTT,CASSTRSSAEAFF
TRBD1,-,TRBJ1-1,13,TRBV29-1,TGCAGCGGATGGACAGGCGGGGGGACTGAAGCTTTCTTT,CSGWTGGGTEAFF
-,few,TRBJ2-2,14,TRBV30,TGTGCCTGGAGTGCCCGCCGGGACATGGGGGAGCTGTTTTTT,CAWSARRDMGELFF
-,-,TRBJ1-5,16,TRBV28,TGTGCCAGCAGTCGGGGCAGAACTTCGGGCAATCAGCCCCAGCATTTT,CASSRGRTSGNQPQHF
TRBD2,-,TRBJ2-3,14,TRBV6-5,TGTGCCAGCAGCCCCGGGACTATCACAGATACGCAGTATTTT,CASSPGTITDTQYF
TRBD1,-,TRBJ1-2,14,TRBV5-3,TGTGCCAGAAGCATCGGACAGGGGAATGATGGCTACACCTTC,CARSIGQGNDGYTF
TRBD2,-,TRBJ2-1,15,TRBV7-9,TGTGCCAGCAGCTATCGGACTAGCGGGAGTGGTGAGCAGTTCTTC,CASSYRTSGSGEQFF
-,once,TRBJ2-1,16,TRBV5-1,TGCGCCAGCAGCTTGGGGCAGCTTAGCTCCTACAATGAGCAGTTCTTC,CASSLGQLSSYNEQFF